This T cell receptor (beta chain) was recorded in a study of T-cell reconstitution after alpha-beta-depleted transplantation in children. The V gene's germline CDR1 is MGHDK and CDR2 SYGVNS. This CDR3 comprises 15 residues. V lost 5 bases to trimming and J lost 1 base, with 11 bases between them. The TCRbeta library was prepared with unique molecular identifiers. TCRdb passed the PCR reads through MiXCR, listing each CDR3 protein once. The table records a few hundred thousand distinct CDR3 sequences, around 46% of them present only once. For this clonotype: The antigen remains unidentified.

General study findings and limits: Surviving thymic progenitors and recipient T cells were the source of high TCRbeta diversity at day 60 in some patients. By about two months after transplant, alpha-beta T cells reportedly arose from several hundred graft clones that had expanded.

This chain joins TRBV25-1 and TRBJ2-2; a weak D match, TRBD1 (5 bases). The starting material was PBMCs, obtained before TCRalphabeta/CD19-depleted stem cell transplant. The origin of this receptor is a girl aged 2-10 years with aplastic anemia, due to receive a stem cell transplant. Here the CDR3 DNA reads TGTGCCAGCAGTAGAGGCAGGGAGAACACCGGGGAGCTGTTTTTT. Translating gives CASSRGRENTGELFF.